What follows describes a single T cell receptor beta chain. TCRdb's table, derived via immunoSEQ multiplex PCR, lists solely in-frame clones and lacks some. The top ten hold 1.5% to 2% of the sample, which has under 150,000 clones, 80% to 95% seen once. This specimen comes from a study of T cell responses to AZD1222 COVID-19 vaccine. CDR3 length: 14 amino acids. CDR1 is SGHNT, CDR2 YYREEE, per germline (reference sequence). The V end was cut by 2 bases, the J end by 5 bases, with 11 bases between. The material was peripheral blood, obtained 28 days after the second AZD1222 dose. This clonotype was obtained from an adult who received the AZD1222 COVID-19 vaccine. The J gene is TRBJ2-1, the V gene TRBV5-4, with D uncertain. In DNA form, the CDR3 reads TGTGCCAGCAGCTTAGGTCGAAGGGACAATGAGCAGTTCTTC. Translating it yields CASSLGRRDNEQFF.